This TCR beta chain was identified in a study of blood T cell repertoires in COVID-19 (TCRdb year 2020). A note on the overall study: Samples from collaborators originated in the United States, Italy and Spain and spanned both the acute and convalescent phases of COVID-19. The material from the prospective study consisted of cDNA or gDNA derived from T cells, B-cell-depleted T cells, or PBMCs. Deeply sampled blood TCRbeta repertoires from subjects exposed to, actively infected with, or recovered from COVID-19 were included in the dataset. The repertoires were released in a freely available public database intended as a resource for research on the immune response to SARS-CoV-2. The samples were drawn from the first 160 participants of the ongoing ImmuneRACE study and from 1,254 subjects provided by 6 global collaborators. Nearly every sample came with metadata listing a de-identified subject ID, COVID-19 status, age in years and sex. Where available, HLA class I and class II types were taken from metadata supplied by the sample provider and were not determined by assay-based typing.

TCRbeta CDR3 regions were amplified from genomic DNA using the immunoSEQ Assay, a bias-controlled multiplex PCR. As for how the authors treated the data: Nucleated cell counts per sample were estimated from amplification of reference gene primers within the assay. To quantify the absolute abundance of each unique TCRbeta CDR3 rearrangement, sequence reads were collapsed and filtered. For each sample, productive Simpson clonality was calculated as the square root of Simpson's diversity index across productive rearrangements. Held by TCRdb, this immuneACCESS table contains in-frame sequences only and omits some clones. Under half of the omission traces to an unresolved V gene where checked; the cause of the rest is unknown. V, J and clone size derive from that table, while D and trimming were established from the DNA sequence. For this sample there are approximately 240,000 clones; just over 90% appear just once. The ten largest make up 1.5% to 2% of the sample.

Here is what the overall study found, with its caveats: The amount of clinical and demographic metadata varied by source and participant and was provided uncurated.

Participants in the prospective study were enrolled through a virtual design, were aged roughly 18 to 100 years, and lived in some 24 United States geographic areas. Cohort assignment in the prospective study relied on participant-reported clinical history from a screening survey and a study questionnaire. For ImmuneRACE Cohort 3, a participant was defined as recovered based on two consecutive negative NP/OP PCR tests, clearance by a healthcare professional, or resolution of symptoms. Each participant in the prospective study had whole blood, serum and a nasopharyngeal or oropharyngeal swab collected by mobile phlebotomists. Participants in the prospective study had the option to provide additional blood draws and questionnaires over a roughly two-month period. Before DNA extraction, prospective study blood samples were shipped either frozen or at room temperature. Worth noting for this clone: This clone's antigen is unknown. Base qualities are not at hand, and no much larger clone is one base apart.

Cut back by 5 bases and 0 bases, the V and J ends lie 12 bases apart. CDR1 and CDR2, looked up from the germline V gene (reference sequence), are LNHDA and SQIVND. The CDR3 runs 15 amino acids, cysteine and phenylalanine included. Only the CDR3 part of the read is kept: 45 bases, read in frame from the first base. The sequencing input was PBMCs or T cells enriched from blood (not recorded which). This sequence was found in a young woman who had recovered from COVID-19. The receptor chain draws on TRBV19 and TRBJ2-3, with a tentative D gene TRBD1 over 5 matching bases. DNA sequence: TGTGCCAGTAGTTCTGGACACAAGAGCACAGATACGCAGTATTTT. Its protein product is CASSSGHKSTDTQYF.